The rows below give T cell receptor beta chains drawn from one sample of a study of vaccination effects on CD4 cells after COVID-19. Assay: immunoSEQ multiplex PCR; the TCRdb copy retains only in-frame clones and omits some. The data show around 40,000 clones, with approximately 67% seen just once and 4% to 4.5% held by the top ten. These receptors have no identified antigens. Material: CD4+ T cells from PBMCs cultured without peptide, obtained before COVID-19 vaccination. The receptor set was obtained from a human donor who received a COVID-19 vaccine. The CDR3 runs from the conserved cysteine through the conserved F or W. The order of the fields is D gene, J gene, clone size, V gene, CDR3 protein, CDR3 DNA. D genes are given only for firm matches. Clone size appears in some rows only: once, few, many, or a class for an expanded clone.

>.|TRBJ2-4|once|TRBV29-1
CSVVVAGGAKNIQYF
TGCAGCGTTGTTGTGGCAGGGGGGGCCAAAAACATTCAGTACTTC
>.|TRBJ1-4|few|TRBV7-9
CASSLGMVNEKLFF
TGTGCCAGCAGCTTGGGGATGGTAAATGAAAAACTGTTTTTT
>.|TRBJ1-6|.|TRBV7-9
CASSLGTLTTSYNSPLHF
TGTGCCAGCAGCTTAGGGACACTTACGACGTCGTATAATTCACCCCTCCACTTT
>TRBD2|TRBJ2-1|few|TRBV7-2
CASSLSGTSGNEQFF
TGTGCCAGCAGCTTATCAGGAACTAGCGGCAATGAGCAGTTCTTC
>.|TRBJ2-4|.|TRBV5-4
CASSLFDRPGDF
TGTGCCAGCAGCTTGTTCGACAGGCCGGGGGACTTC
>.|TRBJ1-5|.|TRBV2
CASNVADNQPQHF
TGTGCCAGCAACGTGGCGGATAATCAGCCCCAGCATTTT
>.|TRBJ2-7|.|TRBV12-5
CASGATSYEQYF
TGTGCTAGTGGTGCCACGTCCTACGAGCAGTACTTC
>.|TRBJ2-1|few|TRBV6-1
CASSEVGEQFF
TGTGCCAGCAGTGAAGTAGGTGAGCAGTTCTTC
>.|TRBJ1-1|.|TRBV5-1
CASRQEAGAGTEAFF
TGCGCCAGCAGACAAGAAGCGGGGGCTGGGACTGAAGCTTTCTTT
>TRBD2|TRBJ2-1|.|TRBV6-2/TRBV6-3
CASSSLAVKYNEQFF
TGTGCCAGCAGTTCACTAGCGGTGAAGTACAATGAGCAGTTCTTC
>.|TRBJ1-3|.|TRBV30
CAWKPPGAYSGNTIYF
TGTGCCTGGAAACCGCCCGGGGCTTACTCCGGAAACACCATATATTTT
>.|TRBJ1-1|.|TRBV9
CASSVRSLNTEAFF
TGTGCCAGCAGCGTAAGGAGTTTGAACACTGAAGCTTTCTTT
>.|TRBJ2-5|few|TRBV20-1
CSASPPDRSQETQYF
TGCAGTGCTAGTCCACCGGACAGAAGTCAAGAGACCCAGTACTTC
>.|TRBJ1-2|.|TRBV6-5
CASSYQRTGGYTF
TGTGCCAGCAGTTACCAGAGAACGGGGGGCTACACCTTC
>.|TRBJ2-7|.|TRBV5-1
CASSFMLSGVYEQYF
TGCGCCAGCAGCTTCATGCTATCGGGGGTCTACGAGCAGTACTTC
>.|TRBJ2-1|.|TRBV5-1
CASSSEGENEQFF
TGCGCCAGCAGCTCCGAAGGGGAGAATGAGCAGTTCTTC
>.|TRBJ2-2|.|TRBV6-5
CASSDTANTGELFF
TGTGCCAGCAGCGATACAGCGAACACCGGGGAGCTGTTTTTT
>.|TRBJ1-2|.|TRBV18
CASSPPQGEGNYGYTF
TGTGCCAGCTCACCACCGCAGGGCGAGGGTAACTATGGCTACACCTTC
>.|TRBJ2-1|.|TRBV5-5
CASSRRGLSYNEQFF
TGTGCCAGCAGCCGTAGAGGGCTCTCCTACAATGAGCAGTTCTTC
>TRBD1|TRBJ2-1|.|TRBV10-3
CAISSGTGGLNEQFF
TGTGCCATCAGCTCGGGGACAGGGGGTTTGAATGAGCAGTTCTTC
>TRBD1|TRBJ2-7|.|TRBV6-6
CASTGQSYEQYF
TGTGCCAGTACGGGACAGAGCTACGAGCAGTACTTC
>.|TRBJ2-7|.|TRBV9
CASSVGGFSYEQYF
TGTGCCAGCAGCGTTGGAGGTTTCTCCTACGAGCAGTACTTC
>.|TRBJ2-6|.|TRBV5-6
CASSLVGEVGANVLTF
TGTGCCAGCAGCTTGGTGGGGGAGGTGGGGGCCAACGTCCTGACTTTC
>.|TRBJ2-5|once|TRBV18
CASSPQQVNQETQYF
TGTGCCAGCTCACCCCAACAGGTCAACCAAGAGACCCAGTACTTC
>.|TRBJ2-7|.|TRBV10-1
CASSESGSYEQYF
TGCGCCAGCAGTGAGTCGGGTTCCTACGAGCAGTACTTC